This section outlines one TCR beta chain sequence together with its context. What it recognizes is unknown. Germline values: CDR1 SNHLY, CDR2 FYNNEI. The CDR3 sequence is 10 residues long. V was shortened by 8 bases and J by 8 bases, with 10 bases between the two germline ends. The method was immunoSEQ multiplex PCR; TCRdb's version includes in-frame clones alone and lacks a portion of them. The sample yields tens of thousands of clones, 90% to 95% seen once. These data are taken from a study of T cells in localized non-small cell lung cancer. Study results and limitations: Uninvolved adjacent lung showed peak T cell clonality, exceeding tumor. The appearance of a median roughly 53 of the top 100 tumor clones was seen in adjacent lung. Analysis by sequencing included only one tumor region, so heterogeneity remains possible.

This TCR was sampled from a female donor at least 60 years old with stage I lung adenocarcinoma. Sequenced material: peripheral blood, taken before any cancer treatment. The chain joins TRBV2 to TRBJ2-7; D ambiguous. The DNA of the CDR3 is TGTGCCAGCTTCCCTTCCAAGCAGTACGTC. Residues: CASFPSKQYV.